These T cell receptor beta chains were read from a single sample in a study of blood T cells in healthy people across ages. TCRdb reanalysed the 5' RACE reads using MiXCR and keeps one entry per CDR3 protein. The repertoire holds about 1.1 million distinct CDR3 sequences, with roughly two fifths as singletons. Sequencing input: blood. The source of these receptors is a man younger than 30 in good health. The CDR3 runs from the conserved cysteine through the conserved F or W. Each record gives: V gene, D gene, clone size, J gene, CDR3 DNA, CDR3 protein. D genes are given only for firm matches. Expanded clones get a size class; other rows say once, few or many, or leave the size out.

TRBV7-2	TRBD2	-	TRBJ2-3	TGTGCCAGCAGCTCAACTAGCGGGGGGGAATATACGCAGTATTTT	CASSSTSGGEYTQYF
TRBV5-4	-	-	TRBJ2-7	TGTGCCAGCAGCTCGGTGCCCGGTTCCTACGAGCAGTACTTC	CASSSVPGSYEQYF
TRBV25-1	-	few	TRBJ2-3	TGTGCCAGCAGTGAAGTTGGCAGACAAACAGATACGCAGTATTTT	CASSEVGRQTDTQYF
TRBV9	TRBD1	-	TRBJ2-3	TGTGCCAGCAGCGCAGCCGGGACAGGGACAGATACGCAGTATTTT	CASSAAGTGTDTQYF
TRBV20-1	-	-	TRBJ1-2	TGCAGTGCTACCGACAGTTTAAGGGGTGGCTACACCTTC	CSATDSLRGGYTF
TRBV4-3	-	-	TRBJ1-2	TGCGCCAGCAGCCAAGAAGGGTCGGGGGCAGGCTATGGCTACACCTTC	CASSQEGSGAGYGYTF
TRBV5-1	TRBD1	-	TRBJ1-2	TGCGCCAGCTATGGGGACAGGGGCCCCTACACCTTC	CASYGDRGPYTF
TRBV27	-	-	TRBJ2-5	TGTGCCAGCAGTAGCCCCGCGGACCCCTTGGATGAGCAGTACTTC	CASSSPADPLDEQYF
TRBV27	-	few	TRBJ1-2	TGTGCCAGCAGTGGAGTATGGAGGCCCTATGGCTACACCTTC	CASSGVWRPYGYTF
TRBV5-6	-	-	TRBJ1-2	TGTGCCAGCAGCTGGGACCGTCGAGAGCCAAACTATGGCTACACCTTC	CASSWDRREPNYGYTF
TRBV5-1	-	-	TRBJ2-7	TGCGCCAGCAGCTTGCAAACAGGGAAAAGCTCCTACGAGCAGTACTTC	CASSLQTGKSSYEQYF
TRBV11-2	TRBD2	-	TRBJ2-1	TGTGCCAGCTGTGGGGGGGACTATTTAAACAATGAGCGGTTCTTC	CASCGGDYLNNERFF
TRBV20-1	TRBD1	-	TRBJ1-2	TGCAGCAAGAAGTGGGACAGCGGCTATGGCTACACCTTC	CSKKWDSGYGYTF
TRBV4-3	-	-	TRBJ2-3	TGCGCCAGCAGCCAAGTGGGGTCGATTACACGAACGCAGTATTTT	CASSQVGSITRTQYF
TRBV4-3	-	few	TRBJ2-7	TGCGCCAGCAGCCAAGATCCCCAGGGCCTCTCCTACAATGAGCAGTACTTC	CASSQDPQGLSYNEQYF
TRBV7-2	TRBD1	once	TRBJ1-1	TGTGCCAGCCCCCAAGGGAAGGGACAGGGGTTCACTGGAGCTTTCTTT	CASPQGKGQGFTGAFF
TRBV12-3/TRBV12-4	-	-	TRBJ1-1	TGTGCCAGCAGTAAAAGGAGGGGGACTGAAGCTTTCTTT	CASSKRRGTEAFF
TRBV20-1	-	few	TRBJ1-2	TGCAGTGCTAGAGATGCTCGGGTCAGTTATGGCTACACCTTC	CSARDARVSYGYTF
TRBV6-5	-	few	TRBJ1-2	TGTGCCAGCAGCCCGACAGACTCTTTGACCTATGGCTACACCTTC	CASSPTDSLTYGYTF
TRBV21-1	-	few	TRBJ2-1	TGTGCCAGCAGCACCCAAGCGGGGGCCTGGTACAATGAGCAGTTCTTC	CASSTQAGAWYNEQFF
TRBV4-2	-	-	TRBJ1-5	TGTGCCAGCAGCCAAGAAGAGGGGCCAGCTAGGGGCAATCAGCCCCAGCATTTT	CASSQEEGPARGNQPQHF
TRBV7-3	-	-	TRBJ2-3	TGTGCCAGCAGCTTAACGGGACCAACTTCTAGCACAGATACGCAGTATTTT	CASSLTGPTSSTDTQYF
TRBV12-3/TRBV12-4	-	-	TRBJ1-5	TGTGCCAGCAGGGAAGGGAGAGCGGGCAATCAGCCCCAGCATTTT	CASREGRAGNQPQHF
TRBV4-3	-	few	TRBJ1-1	TGCGCCAGCAGCCAAGAAATGAACACTGAAGCTTTCTTT	CASSQEMNTEAFF
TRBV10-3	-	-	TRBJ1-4	TGTGCCATCAGGGGCGGACCGACCGGCTATGAAAAACTGTTTTTT	CAIRGGPTGYEKLFF
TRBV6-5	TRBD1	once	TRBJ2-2	TGTGCCAGCAGTTCCTACCCGGGACAGGGGTCCGCCGGGGAGCTGTTTTTT	CASSSYPGQGSAGELFF
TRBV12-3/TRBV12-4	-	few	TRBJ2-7	TGTGCCAGCAGTCTTGCCGGACAGTGGAACTACGAGCAGTACTTC	CASSLAGQWNYEQYF
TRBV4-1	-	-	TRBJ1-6	TGCGCCAGCAGCCAAGATCCGGGGGTGGTAGGGGAGAGCTCCTATAATTCACCCCTCCACTTT	CASSQDPGVVGESSYNSPLHF
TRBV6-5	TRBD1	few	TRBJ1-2	TGTGCCAGCAGTTCGCTTACACAGGGGGCGAAGGGCTACACCTTC	CASSSLTQGAKGYTF
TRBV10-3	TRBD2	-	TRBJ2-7	TGTGCCATCGGGTTACGCGTCGGGGGGTACTACGAGCAGTACTTC	CAIGLRVGGYYEQYF
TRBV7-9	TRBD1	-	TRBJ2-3	TGTGCCAGCAGTTGGCCGTTGGACAGGGGGCCAGATACGCAGTATTTT	CASSWPLDRGPDTQYF
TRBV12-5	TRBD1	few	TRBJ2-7	TGTGCTAGTGGATGGACAGGGGAAATCTACGAGCAGTACTTC	CASGWTGEIYEQYF
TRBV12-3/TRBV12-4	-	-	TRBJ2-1	TGTGCCAGCAGTTGGAGCTGGGGGGCATACAATGAGCAGTTCTTC	CASSWSWGAYNEQFF
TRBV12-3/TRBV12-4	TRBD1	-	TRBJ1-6	TGTGCCAGCAGACTCGGACAGGGGCTCTCCGGGTGGAATTCACCCCTCCACTTT	CASRLGQGLSGWNSPLHF
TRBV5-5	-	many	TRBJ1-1	TGTGCCAGCGGCCACAAGAACACTGAAGCTTTCTTT	CASGHKNTEAFF
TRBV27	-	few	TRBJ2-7	TGTGCCAGCAGTTTATCCGGGGTCCTCTCCTACGAGCAGTACTTC	CASSLSGVLSYEQYF
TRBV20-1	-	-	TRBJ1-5	TGCAGTGCTCCCGCCGGGAATCAGCCCCAGCATTTT	CSAPAGNQPQHF
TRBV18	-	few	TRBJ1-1	TGTGCCAGCTCACCCGCCCGGACAGCGAACACTGAAGCTTTCTTT	CASSPARTANTEAFF
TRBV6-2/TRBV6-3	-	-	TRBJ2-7	TGTGCCAGCAGTTACTCGATTTTTAGCGGAGCTCGAAACTCCTACAATGAGCAGTACTTC	CASSYSIFSGARNSYNEQYF
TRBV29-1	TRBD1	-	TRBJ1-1	TGCAGCGTTGTTGGGCAGGGGGCTATGAACACTGAAGCTTTCTTT	CSVVGQGAMNTEAFF